The rows below give T cell receptor beta chains drawn from one sample of a study of metastatic and nonmetastatic thyroid tumors. TCRdb reanalyzed the PCR reads via MiXCR. The sample contains over 50,000 clones, 25% to 35% of which appear only once. Sequencing was carried out using blood. These receptors were obtained from a female donor with papillary thyroid cancer or a benign thyroid nodule (not recorded which). Some clones in this sample may be carry-over from other donors' samples. Both conserved end residues are trimmed from each CDR3. Each record gives: J gene, clone size, V gene, CDR3 protein. The size entry is marked missing in some rows and otherwise reads once, few, many or a size class.

>TRBJ2-3|NA|TRBV19
ASTPGIGRFSDTQY
>TRBJ1-4|many|TRBV3-1
ASSQGGQAGNEKLF
>TRBJ1-5|NA|TRBV9
ASSVGTGEGQPQH
>TRBJ1-1|NA|TRBV6-6
ASSYSRGDTEAF
>TRBJ2-7|few|TRBV20-1
SARDPSRPNYEQY
>TRBJ2-7|many|TRBV20-1
SARDGEGIPYEQY
>TRBJ1-2|medium-sized|TRBV28
ASSSSTGITRGYT
>TRBJ1-2|few|TRBV28
ASSPDRVGYGYT
>TRBJ2-5|few|TRBV4-3
ASSQVGGGQETQY
>TRBJ2-7|NA|TRBV12-3/TRBV12-4
ASNLGTGKGSYEQY
>TRBJ1-2|NA|TRBV28
ASRDRGLTGYT
>TRBJ1-2|NA|TRBV24-1
ATSEGPSTASDGYT
>TRBJ1-2|NA|TRBV20-1
SARDLYGYT
>TRBJ2-5|medium-sized|TRBV6-1
ASRRTSGQETQY
>TRBJ2-7|NA|TRBV27
ASSLTHSSYEQY
>TRBJ1-2|NA|TRBV19
ASSIAQLYGYT
>TRBJ1-2|few|TRBV6-1
ASKSGQTNYGYT
>TRBJ2-3|many|TRBV20-1
SARKGGNTDTQY
>TRBJ2-7|few|TRBV6-1
ASRRASGILEQY
>TRBJ1-2|NA|TRBV20-1
SAIGGGAANYGYT
>TRBJ1-1|many|TRBV20-1
SAKKGVTEAF
>TRBJ2-3|few|TRBV6-9
ASSYTQPTDTQY
>TRBJ1-2|many|TRBV20-1
SGGQGDYGYT
>TRBJ1-6|many|TRBV5-4
ASRYTGGAENSPLH
>TRBJ2-1|few|TRBV12-3/TRBV12-4
ASIWTGGYNEQF
>TRBJ1-2|NA|TRBV19
ASSPAAVNYGYT
>TRBJ1-1|NA|TRBV27
ASSLAGRDTEAY
>TRBJ1-3|many|TRBV3-1
ASSQGDPRSGNTIY
>TRBJ2-2|few|TRBV24-1
ATSDPGTVTGRSAGELF
>TRBJ1-2|many|TRBV4-2
ASSRDRGIEGYT
>TRBJ2-7|NA|TRBV9
ASSSTGINGEQY
>TRBJ1-5|few|TRBV19
ASRPGRSNQPQH
>TRBJ2-1|NA|TRBV12-3/TRBV12-4
ASRERLAGVNEQF
>TRBJ1-1|many|TRBV11-3
ASREGDGPAF
>TRBJ1-2|few|TRBV2
ASGPDRDGYT
>TRBJ2-3|many|TRBV5-1
ASSLLGLAGGATDTQY
>TRBJ2-1|NA|TRBV19
ASSSKMGEQF
>TRBJ1-4|NA|TRBV5-4
ASSMNRGGEKLF
>TRBJ1-1|few|TRBV10-3
AISPVGMTEAF
>TRBJ2-5|NA|TRBV15
ASSKGEQELQETQK
>TRBJ1-2|NA|TRBV5-1
ASSFGDVKDGYT
>TRBJ1-1|few|TRBV6-2/TRBV6-3
ASFPRPLGAEAF
>TRBJ2-1|few|TRBV12-3/TRBV12-4
ASRVAGHSYNEQF
>TRBJ2-2|NA|TRBV19
ASSIHSGRASGELF
>TRBJ2-7|NA|TRBV6-1
ASSHEGVGHYEQY
>TRBJ1-5|medium-sized|TRBV10-2
ASSDQELGRNQPQH
>TRBJ2-3|NA|TRBV20-1
SARSQVYTDTQY